Listed here is a single T cell receptor beta chain. This record belongs to a study of blood T cell repertoires in COVID-19. Whole-study context: COVID-19 samples, acute and convalescent, were from the United States, Italy and Spain.

The CDR3 is 14 residues long. The germline gives CDR1 MDHEN, CDR2 SYDVKM. V trimming: 7 bases; J trimming: 10 bases; junction bases outside the gene matches: 13. Measured with immunoSEQ multiplex PCR; TCRdb has only the in-frame clones, and not every one. This table has under 150,000 clones, around 79% appearing once. The sequenced material came from peripheral blood. The genes are TRBV28 and TRBJ2-1; 7 bases agree with TRBD1. The clonotype comes from a man aged 80 or over with acute or convalescent COVID-19. The CDR3 sequence is CASTPRQGASEQFF. CDR3 DNA: TGTGCCAGCACCCCGAGACAGGGCGCCAGCGAGCAGTTCTTC.